Following are 18 T cell receptor beta chains from one sample sequenced in a study of regulatory T cells in long-lasting Graves disease. Described time point: persistent/refractory GD, antithyroid drugs over 5 years with positive TRAb. TCR sequences were obtained from RNA taken from PBMCs. Combining iRepertoire HTBI primers with Arm-PCR of CDR3 regions, the authors built TCR beta libraries. One entry per CDR3 protein, called by TCRdb with MiXCR from the multiplex PCR reads. The sample lists 360,000 or so distinct CDR3 sequences, roughly 25% seen once, with 25% to 30% in the top ten. Source: peripheral blood mononuclear cells (PBMCs), taken when the disease was refractory, from a patient treated with antithyroid drugs. Receptors originate from a woman aged 40 to 49 with Graves disease.

This clonotype was recorded a few times. The chain combines TRBV7-2 with TRBJ2-2, with TRBD2 matching over 13 bases. V lost 5 bases and J lost 3; bases outside the gene matches: 6. The germline gives CDR1 SGHTA, CDR2 FQGNSA. The CDR3 sequence is 17 residues long. In DNA, the CDR3 is TGTGCCAGCAGCCCAAGACTAGCGGGAGGACACACCGGGGAGCTGTTTTTT. The encoded protein is CASSPRLAGGHTGELFF.

This clonotype was seen only a few times. The gene calls are TRBV12-3 or TRBV12-4 and TRBJ1-1, with D maybe TRBD1 (6 bases). CDR3 length: 16 residues. Trimming cost V 4 bases and J 4 bases, with 19 bases left between them. CDR3 amino acids: CASSYYRGAGGTEAFF. The CDR3 nucleotides read TGTGCCAGCAGTTACTATCGGGGGGCGGGAGGCACTGAAGCTTTCTTT.

This clonotype was counted a few times. A single base separates this from a much larger clone, so it may be a read error. V is TRBV2 and J is TRBJ1-1; no clear D. This CDR3 is built from 12 residues. Germline V gene sequence: CDR1 SNHLY, CDR2 FYNNEI. The CDR3, as DNA: TGTGCAAGCAAGCGTCCGAACACTGAAGCTTTCTTT. As protein: CASKRPNTEAFF.

This clonotype showed up many times. The J gene is TRBJ1-4, the V gene TRBV12-3 or TRBV12-4; 7 bases fit TRBD1. With V trimmed by 6 bases and J by 0 bases, 4 bases remained unmatched. The CDR3 loop spans 15 amino acids. This chain's CDR3 is CASRRDSSTNEKLFF. CDR3 bases: TGTGCCAGCAGGAGGGACAGTTCAACTAATGAAAAACTGTTTTTT.

This clonotype occurred many times. The chain links TRBV29-1 to TRBJ1-1; D not certain. CDR1 is SQVTM, CDR2 ANQGSEA, per germline. The CDR3 totals 13 residues. V shed 4 bases and J shed 0 bases, with 9 bases lying between them. CDR3 bases: TGCAGCGTTGGTGGGGAGATGAACACTGAAGCTTTCTTT. This sequence encodes CSVGGEMNTEAFF.

This clonotype was detected a few times. V gene TRBV12-3 or TRBV12-4 combines with J gene TRBJ1-4, with D hard to call. V lost 2 bases and J 6 bases, leaving 7 bases between the germline ends. The CDR3 contains 13 residues. The CDR3 region has the DNA TGTGCCAGCAGTTTACAGGTGGATGAAAAACTGTTTTTT. This gives the protein CASSLQVDEKLFF.

This clonotype was seen at least ten times. The chain is built from TRBV27 and TRBJ2-7; D is ambiguous. The V end was cut by 9 bases, the J end by 1 base, with 19 bases between. From germline, CDR1 is MNHEY and CDR2 SMNVEV (reference sequence). CDR3 size: 15 residues. CDR3 sequence reads: CASHRGRAFSYEQYF. CDR3 bases: TGTGCCAGTCATCGAGGACGGGCCTTTTCCTACGAGCAGTACTTC.

This clonotype was recorded many times. This chain links TRBV27 with TRBJ1-2; the match to TRBD1 covers 9 bases. From germline, CDR1 is MNHEY and CDR2 SMNVEV (reference sequence). This CDR3 has 15 amino acids. Trimming removed 5 bases from V and 7 bases from J; junction bases left unmatched: 11. CDR3 protein: CASSPVGQGIGGYTF. The CDR3 region has the DNA TGTGCCAGCAGTCCCGTAGGACAGGGGATCGGTGGCTACACCTTC.

This clonotype has a count of ten or more. V gene TRBV11-2 combines with J gene TRBJ2-2; 10 bases map to TRBD2. Germline CDR1 and CDR2: SGHAT and FQNNGV. V lost 1 base, J lost 2 bases, and 1 base stayed unmatched. The CDR3 is 16 amino acids. Here the CDR3 DNA reads TGTGCCAGCAGCTTAGTACTAGCGGGAAACACCGGGGAGCTGTTTTTT. The encoded protein is CASSLVLAGNTGELFF.

A word on this clonotype: This CDR3 fails to terminate in the conserved phenylalanine or tryptophan, so it likely reflects a read error. It is unclear where the CDR3 begins or ends on the DNA, so no DNA is shown, and the CDR3 is as TCRdb lists it. The chain has TRBV28 and TRBJ2-7. The CDR3 is 13 amino acids long, termini counted. Germline assignment: CDR1 MDHEN and CDR2 SYDVKM. The CDR3 sequence: CASSLYPNYEQYS.

This chain links TRBV7-3 with TRBJ2-1; the D is unclear. Looked up from germline, CDR1 is SGHTA and CDR2 is FQGTGA. V gave up 1 base and J gave up 0 bases, with 7 bases separating them. The CDR3 is 15 amino acids. In nucleotides, the CDR3 is TGTGCCAGCAGCTTAAGGTCGAGCTCCTACAATGAGCAGTTCTTC. Amino acids: CASSLRSSSYNEQFF.

This clonotype was picked up a small number of times. V usage is TRBV5-1 and J usage is TRBJ1-1; 8 bases are shared with TRBD1. There are 16 residues in the CDR3. Per the germline V gene, CDR1 is SGHRS and CDR2 is YFSETQ. The V and J ends lost 2 bases and 1 base, in that order; junction bases with no gene match: 7. The CDR3, as DNA: TGCGCCAGCAGCTTATTTAGGACAGGGCGGAACACTGAAGCTTTCTTT. This encodes CASSLFRTGRNTEAFF.

This clonotype has at least ten counts. The rearrangement joins TRBV6-2 or TRBV6-3 to TRBJ2-7, with a weak D call TRBD2 (5 bases). The germline V and J ends were trimmed by 0 bases and 3 bases, with 15 bases remaining between them. Per germline, CDR1 MNHEY and CDR2 SVGEGT. The CDR3 length is 16 residues. In DNA form, the CDR3 reads TGTGCCAGCAGTTACTCGAGGCAAAGGGCGGGCTACGAGCAGTACTTC. Its protein is CASSYSRQRAGYEQYF.

V gene TRBV6-1 combines with J gene TRBJ2-2; 7 bases agree with TRBD1. Per the germline V gene, CDR1 is MNHNS and CDR2 is SASEGT. J gave up 4 bases and V 4 bases, and 6 bases lay outside the gene matches. The CDR3 covers 15 residues. The CDR3, as DNA: TGTGCCAGCAGTGTGGAAGGGGGCAGCACCGGGGAGCTGTTTTTT. Its translation: CASSVEGGSTGELFF.

The chain combines TRBV5-4 with TRBJ2-2; D unclear. The ends were cut back, 3 bases at V and 3 bases at J, with 9 bases in the middle. The CDR3 length is 14 residues. Germline V gene sequence: CDR1 SGHNT, CDR2 YYREEE (reference sequence). DNA for the CDR3: TGTGCCAGCAGCTCGTACACGTACACCGGGGAGCTGTTTTTT. Its protein is CASSSYTYTGELFF.

This clonotype appeared a few times. This rearrangement joins TRBV27 to TRBJ2-3, with 7 bases identical to TRBD2. This CDR3 contains 19 residues. V gave up 5 bases and J gave up 5 bases; unmatched junction bases: 22. Germline assignment: CDR1 MNHEY and CDR2 SMNVEV (reference sequence). This chain's CDR3 is CASSPTSLTSFWVVDTQYF. Written as DNA, the CDR3 is TGTGCCAGCAGTCCTACGTCTCTGACTAGCTTTTGGGTGGTAGATACGCAGTATTTT.

This clonotype was seen ten or more times. The CDR3 protein is CASSEALRAWELFF. CDR3 nucleotides: TGTGCCAGCAGTGAAGCGCTTCGAGCCTGGGAGCTGTTTTTT. The rearrangement uses TRBV2 and TRBJ2-2; unclear D gene. Germline CDR1 is SNHLY and CDR2 is FYNNEI. This CDR3 region has 14 residues. V shed 0 bases and J shed 9 bases, with 11 bases lying between them.

V is TRBV28 and J is TRBJ1-6, with D tentatively TRBD1 (6 bases). The V and J ends lost 4 bases and 18 bases respectively, with 34 bases between them. Germline values: CDR1 MDHEN, CDR2 SYDVKM. The CDR3 totals 18 residues. CDR3 DNA sequence: TGTGCCAGCAGTTCGGGGGCCCTAGCGGGGGCCCCGTTTAAGATTAGCCACTTT. Amino acid sequence: CASSSGALAGAPFKISHF. Complete variable domain (other parts from reference TRBV28 and TRBJ1-6): DVKVTQSSRYLVKRTGEKVFLECVQDMDHENMFWYRQDPGLGLRLIYFSYDVKMKEKGDIPEGYSVSREKKERFSLILESASTNQTSMYLCASSSGALAGAPFKISHFGNGTRLTVT.